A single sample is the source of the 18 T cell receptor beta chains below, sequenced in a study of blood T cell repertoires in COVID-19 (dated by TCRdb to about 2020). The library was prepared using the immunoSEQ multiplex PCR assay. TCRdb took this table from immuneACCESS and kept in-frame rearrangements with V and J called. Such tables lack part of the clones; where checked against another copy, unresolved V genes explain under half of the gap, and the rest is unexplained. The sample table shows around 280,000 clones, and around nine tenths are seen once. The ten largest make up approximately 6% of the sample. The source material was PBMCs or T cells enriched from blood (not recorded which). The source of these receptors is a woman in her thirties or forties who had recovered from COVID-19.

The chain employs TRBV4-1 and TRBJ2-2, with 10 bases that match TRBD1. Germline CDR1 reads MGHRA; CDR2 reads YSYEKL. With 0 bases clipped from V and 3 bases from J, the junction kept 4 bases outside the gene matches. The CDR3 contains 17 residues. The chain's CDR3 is CASSQDTGTGDTGELFF. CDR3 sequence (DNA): TGCGCCAGCAGCCAAGACACCGGGACAGGGGACACCGGGGAGCTGTTTTTT.

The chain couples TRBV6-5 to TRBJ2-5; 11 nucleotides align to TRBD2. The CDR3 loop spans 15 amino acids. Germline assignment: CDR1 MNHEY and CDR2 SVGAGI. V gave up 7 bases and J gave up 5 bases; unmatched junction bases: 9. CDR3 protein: CASTLNSGRAETQYF. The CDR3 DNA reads TGTGCCAGCACTCTCAATAGCGGGAGGGCGGAGACCCAGTACTTC.

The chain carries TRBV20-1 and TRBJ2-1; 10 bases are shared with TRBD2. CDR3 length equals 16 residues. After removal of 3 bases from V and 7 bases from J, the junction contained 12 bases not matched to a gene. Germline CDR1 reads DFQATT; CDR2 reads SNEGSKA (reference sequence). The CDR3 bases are TGCAGTGCTAGTAACCTAGCGGGAGCTATCAGGAATGAGCAGTTCTTC. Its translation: CSASNLAGAIRNEQFF.

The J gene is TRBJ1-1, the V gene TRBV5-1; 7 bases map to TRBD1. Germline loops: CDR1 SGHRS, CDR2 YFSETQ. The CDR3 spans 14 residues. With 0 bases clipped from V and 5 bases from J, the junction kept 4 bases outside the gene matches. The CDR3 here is CASSLEQGQTEAFF. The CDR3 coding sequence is TGCGCCAGCAGCTTGGAACAGGGGCAGACTGAAGCTTTCTTT.

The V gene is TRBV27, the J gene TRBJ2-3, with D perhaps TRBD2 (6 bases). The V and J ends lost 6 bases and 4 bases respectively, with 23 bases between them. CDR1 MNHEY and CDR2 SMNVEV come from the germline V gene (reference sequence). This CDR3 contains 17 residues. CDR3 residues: CASSPTPGGVFPDTQYF. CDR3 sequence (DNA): TGTGCCAGCAGCCCCACTCCCGGCGGGGTTTTTCCAGATACGCAGTATTTT.

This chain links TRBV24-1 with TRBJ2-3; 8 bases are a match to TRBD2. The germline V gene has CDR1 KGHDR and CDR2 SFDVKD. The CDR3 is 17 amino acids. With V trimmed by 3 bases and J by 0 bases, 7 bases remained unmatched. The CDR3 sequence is CATSDPRGGTSTDTQYF. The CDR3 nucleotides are TGTGCCACCAGTGATCCTCGGGGGGGTACTAGCACAGATACGCAGTATTTT.

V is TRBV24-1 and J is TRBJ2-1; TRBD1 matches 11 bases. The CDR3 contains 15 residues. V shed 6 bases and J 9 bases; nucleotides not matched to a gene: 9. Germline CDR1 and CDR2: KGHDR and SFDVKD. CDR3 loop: CATSTQGQGVVEQFF. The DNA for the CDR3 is TGTGCCACCAGTACTCAGGGACAGGGGGTAGTTGAGCAGTTCTTC.

The CDR3 is CASSHLGTSGRNEQFF. For the CDR3, the DNA is TGTGCCAGCAGTCACCTCGGGACTAGCGGGAGGAATGAGCAGTTCTTC. The chain recombines TRBV7-3 with TRBJ2-1; 15 bases are shared with TRBD2. Germline-derived CDR1 and CDR2 are SGHTA and FQGTGA. The CDR3 covers 16 residues. The ends lost 6 bases at V and 7 bases at J; junction bases unmatched: 7.

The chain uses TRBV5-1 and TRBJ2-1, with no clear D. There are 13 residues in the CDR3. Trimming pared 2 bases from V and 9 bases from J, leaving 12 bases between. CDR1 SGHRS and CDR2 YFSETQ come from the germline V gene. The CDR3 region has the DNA TGCGCCAGCAGCTTAACGGCTACGGGTGAGCAGTTCTTC. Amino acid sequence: CASSLTATGEQFF.

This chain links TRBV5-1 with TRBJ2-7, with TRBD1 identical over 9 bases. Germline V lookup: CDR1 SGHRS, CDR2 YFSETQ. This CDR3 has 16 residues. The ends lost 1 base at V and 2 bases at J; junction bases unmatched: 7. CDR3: CASSLSPGQGPYEQYF. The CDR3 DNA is TGCGCCAGCAGCTTGTCACCGGGACAGGGACCCTACGAGCAGTACTTC.

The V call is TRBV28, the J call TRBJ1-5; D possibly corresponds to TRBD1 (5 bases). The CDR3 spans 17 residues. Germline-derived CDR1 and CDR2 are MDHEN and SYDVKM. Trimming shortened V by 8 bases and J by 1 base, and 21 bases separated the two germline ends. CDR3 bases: TGTGCCAGCGGATCCGAATTAGGGGCGGCCAGCAATCAGCCCCAGCATTTT. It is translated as CASGSELGAASNQPQHF.

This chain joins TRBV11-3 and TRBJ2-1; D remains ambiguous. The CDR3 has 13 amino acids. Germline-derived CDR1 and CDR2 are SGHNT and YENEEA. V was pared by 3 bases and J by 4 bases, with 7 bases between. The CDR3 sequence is CASSFNSYNEQFF. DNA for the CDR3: TGTGCCAGCAGCTTTAATTCTTACAATGAGCAGTTCTTC.

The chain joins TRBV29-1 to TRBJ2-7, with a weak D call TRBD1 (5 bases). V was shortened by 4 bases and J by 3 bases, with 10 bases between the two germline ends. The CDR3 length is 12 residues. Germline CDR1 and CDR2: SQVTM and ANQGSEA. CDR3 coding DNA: TGCAGCGTTGGAGGACAAAGCTACGAGCAGTACTTC. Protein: CSVGGQSYEQYF.

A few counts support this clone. In nucleotides, the CDR3 is TGTGCCAGCAGTGGGATTAGCGGGAGGTTCGGCAATGAGCAGTTCTTC. As protein: CASSGISGRFGNEQFF. The chain links TRBV2 to TRBJ2-1; 10 nucleotides match TRBD2. The CDR3 spans 16 residues. From germline, CDR1 is SNHLY and CDR2 FYNNEI. V lost 4 bases, J lost 6 bases, and 9 bases stayed unmatched.

CDR3: CASSPGGFGEQYF. The CDR3 DNA sequence: TGTGCCAGCAGCCCAGGAGGGTTTGGAGAGCAGTACTTC. The gene calls are TRBV6-2 or TRBV6-3 and TRBJ2-7; D is perhaps TRBD2 (6 bases). The CDR3 contains 13 residues. The V gene's germline CDR1 is MNHEY and CDR2 SVGEGT. The V and J ends lost 6 bases and 7 bases respectively, with 16 bases between them.

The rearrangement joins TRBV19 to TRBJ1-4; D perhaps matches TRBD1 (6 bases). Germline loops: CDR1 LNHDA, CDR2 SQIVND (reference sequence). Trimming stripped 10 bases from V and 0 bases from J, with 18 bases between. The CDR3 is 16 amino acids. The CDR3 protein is CATRDTTFATNEKLFF. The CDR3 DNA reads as TGTGCCACCCGGGACACTACCTTTGCAACTAATGAAAAACTGTTTTTT.

CDR3 DNA sequence: TGTGCCATCAGCCTGGGACTAGCGGCGGATACGCAGTATTTT. This codes for CAISLGLAADTQYF. The genes are TRBV10-3 and TRBJ2-3; 11 positions agree with TRBD2. This CDR3 is 14 amino acids long. V was pared by 6 bases and J by 6 bases, with 5 bases of the junction left unmatched. Germline values: CDR1 ENHRY, CDR2 SYGVKD.

CDR3 sequence reads: CASSPVSGTSGSSNEQYF. As DNA, the CDR3 is TGCGCCAGCAGCCCCGTATCCGGGACTAGCGGGAGTAGTAACGAGCAGTACTTC. The V call is TRBV5-1, the J call TRBJ2-7; TRBD2 agrees at 14 bases. This CDR3 has 18 amino acids. With V trimmed by 4 bases and J by 5 bases, 14 bases remained unmatched. CDR1 is SGHRS, CDR2 YFSETQ, per germline.